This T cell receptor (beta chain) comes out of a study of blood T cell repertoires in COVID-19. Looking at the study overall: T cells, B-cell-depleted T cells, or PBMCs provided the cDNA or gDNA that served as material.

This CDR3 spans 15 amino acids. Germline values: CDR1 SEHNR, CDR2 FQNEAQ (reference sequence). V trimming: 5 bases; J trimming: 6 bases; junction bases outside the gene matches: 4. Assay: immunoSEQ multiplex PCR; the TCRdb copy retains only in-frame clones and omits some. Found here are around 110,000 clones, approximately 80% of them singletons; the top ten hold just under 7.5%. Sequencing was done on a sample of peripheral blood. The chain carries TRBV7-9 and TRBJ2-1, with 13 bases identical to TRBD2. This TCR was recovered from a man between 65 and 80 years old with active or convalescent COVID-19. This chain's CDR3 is CASSPGLAGPNEQFF. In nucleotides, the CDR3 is TGTGCCAGCAGCCCGGGACTAGCGGGGCCCAATGAGCAGTTCTTC. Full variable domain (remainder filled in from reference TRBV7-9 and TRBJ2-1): DTGVSQNPRHKITKRGQNVTFRCDPISEHNRLYWYRQTLGQGPEFLTYFQNEAQLEKSRLLSDRFSAERPKGSFSTLEIQRTEQGDSAMYLCASSPGLAGPNEQFFGPGTRLTVL.